This passage covers 9 T cell receptor beta chains from one sample sequenced in a study of cytomegalovirus exposure and HLA in healthy donors. Primers for the PCR totalled 60 Vbeta and 13 Jbeta. Assay used: immunoSEQ multiplex PCR; TCRdb lists only in-frame clones, some missing. This sample's clone table lists roughly 190,000 clones. The sequenced sample consisted of PBMCs. These receptors were collected from a man under 40 in good health and CMV-seronegative.

This chain connects TRBV19 to TRBJ1-2; 8 nucleotides agree with TRBD1. The ends lost 5 bases at V and 4 bases at J; junction bases unmatched: 12. Germline assignment: CDR1 LNHDA and CDR2 SQIVND (reference sequence). CDR3 length: 16 residues. The DNA for the CDR3 is TGTGCCAGTAGTGACCAGGGGGCCCCTACGGGCTATGGCTACACCTTC. It encodes CASSDQGAPTGYGYTF.

As DNA, the CDR3 is TGTGCCACCAGCAGAGTTGGCGGGGCCTCCTACAATGAGCAGTTCTTC. Translation: CATSRVGGASYNEQFF. V is TRBV15 and J is TRBJ2-1; the D gene is possibly TRBD2 (6 bases). Trimming took 1 base from V and 0 from J, leaving 10 bases between them. The germline V gene has CDR1 LNHNV and CDR2 YYDKDF (reference sequence). This CDR3 is built from 16 residues.

V and J are TRBV12-5 and TRBJ1-1, with a possible D match to TRBD1 (6 bases). V lost 0 bases and J 5 bases, leaving 16 bases between the germline ends. This CDR3 region has 16 residues. Germline assignment: CDR1 LGHNT and CDR2 FRNRAP. The CDR3 is CASGLVLGQGRTEAFF. CDR3 bases: TGTGCTAGTGGTTTGGTACTAGGGCAGGGGAGAACTGAAGCTTTCTTT.

This rearrangement joins TRBV7-2 to TRBJ1-5, with 8 bases matching TRBD1. Germline V gene data show CDR1 as SGHTA and CDR2 as FQGNSA. The CDR3 sequence is 17 residues long. V lost 4 bases to trimming and J lost 7 bases; unmatched junction nucleotides: 15. The CDR3, as DNA: TGTGCCAGCAGCTATCGGACAGGGACAACCGGCGGGCAGCCCCAGCATTTT. This gives the protein CASSYRTGTTGGQPQHF.

J is TRBJ1-2 and V is TRBV27, with 8 bases matching TRBD1. The CDR3 has 15 amino acids. Germline lookup yields CDR1 MNHEY and CDR2 SMNVEV (reference sequence). Trimming took 2 bases from V and 2 from J; bases not matched to a gene: 4. CDR3 amino acids: CASSLRTGRNYGYTF. In DNA, the CDR3 is TGTGCCAGCAGTTTACGGACAGGGAGGAACTATGGCTACACCTTC.

This chain links TRBV25-1 with TRBJ1-2; 7 positions agree with TRBD1. J gave up 4 bases and V 4 bases, and 3 bases lay outside the gene matches. CDR1 is MGHDK, CDR2 SYGVNS, per germline. This CDR3 contains 13 residues. DNA of the CDR3: TGTGCCAGCAGTGCGGGACAGTTCTATGGCTACACCTTC. The encoded protein is CASSAGQFYGYTF.

CDR3: CASSPAEEVYGYTF. The CDR3 bases are TGTGCCAGCTCACCGGCGGAGGAAGTGTATGGCTACACCTTC. The V gene is TRBV18, the J gene TRBJ1-2; D remains unclear. Germline V gene data show CDR1 as KGHSH and CDR2 as LQKENI. Trimming took off 3 bases at V and 5 bases at J, with 13 bases between the two ends. The CDR3 is 14 residues long.

The J gene is TRBJ2-7, the V gene TRBV6-6, with D possibly TRBD1 on 5 matching bases. The germline CDR1 and CDR2 sequences are MNHNY and SVGAGI (reference sequence). This CDR3 comprises 15 residues. V gave up 8 bases and J gave up 2 bases, with 19 bases separating them. CDR3 in amino acids: CASYRPGLRTYEQYF. CDR3 bases: TGTGCCAGCTATCGACCAGGGCTTAGGACCTACGAGCAGTACTTC.

This chain links TRBV19 with TRBJ2-7; D unresolved. The V and J ends lost 6 bases and 2 bases respectively, with 14 bases between them. Germline-derived CDR1 and CDR2 are LNHDA and SQIVND (reference sequence). The length of the CDR3 is 14 residues. CDR3 sequence (DNA): TGTGCCAGTAGCTCGGCAGGCCGCCCCTACGAGCAGTACTTC. Translated, it gives CASSSAGRPYEQYF. Combining the CDR3 with reference TRBV19 and TRBJ2-7 gives the whole variable domain DGGITQSPKYLFRKEGQNVTLSCEQNLNHDAMYWYRQDPGQGLRLIYYSQIVNDFQKGDIAEGYSVSREKKESFPLTVTSAQKNPTAFYLCASSSAGRPYEQYFGPGTRLTVT.